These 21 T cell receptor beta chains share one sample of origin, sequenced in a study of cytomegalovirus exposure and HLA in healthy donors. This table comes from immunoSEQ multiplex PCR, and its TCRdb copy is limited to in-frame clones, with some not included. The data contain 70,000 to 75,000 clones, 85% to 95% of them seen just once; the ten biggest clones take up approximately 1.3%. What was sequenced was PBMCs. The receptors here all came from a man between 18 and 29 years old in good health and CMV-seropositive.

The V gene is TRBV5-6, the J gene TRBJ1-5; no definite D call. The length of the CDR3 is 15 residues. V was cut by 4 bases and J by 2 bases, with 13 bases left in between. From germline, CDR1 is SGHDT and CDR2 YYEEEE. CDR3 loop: CASSAAPVGNQPQHF. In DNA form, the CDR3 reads TGTGCCAGCAGCGCGGCCCCGGTCGGCAATCAGCCCCAGCATTTT.

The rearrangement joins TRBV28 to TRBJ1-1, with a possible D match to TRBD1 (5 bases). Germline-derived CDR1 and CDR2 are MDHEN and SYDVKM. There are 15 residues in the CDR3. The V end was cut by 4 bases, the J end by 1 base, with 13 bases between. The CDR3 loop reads CASSSRRGPNTEAFF. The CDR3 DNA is TGTGCCAGCAGTTCGAGGAGGGGTCCGAACACTGAAGCTTTCTTT. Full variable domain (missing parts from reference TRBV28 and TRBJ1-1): DVKVTQSSRYLVKRTGEKVFLECVQDMDHENMFWYRQDPGLGLRLIYFSYDVKMKEKGDIPEGYSVSREKKERFSLILESASTNQTSMYLCASSSRRGPNTEAFFGQGTRLTVV.

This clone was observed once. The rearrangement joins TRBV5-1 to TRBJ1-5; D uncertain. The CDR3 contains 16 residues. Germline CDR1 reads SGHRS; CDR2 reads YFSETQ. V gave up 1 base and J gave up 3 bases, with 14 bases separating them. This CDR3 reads CASSLNPLQSNQPQHF. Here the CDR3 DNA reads TGCGCCAGCAGCTTGAATCCCCTTCAGTCCAATCAGCCCCAGCATTTT.

This CDR3 is CASSPGTGFLGDTQYF. CDR3 sequence (DNA): TGCGCCAGCAGCCCCGGGACAGGGTTCCTAGGAGATACGCAGTATTTT. This chain connects TRBV5-1 to TRBJ2-3, with 9 bases lining up with TRBD1. The CDR3 runs to 16 residues. The J segment lost 5 bases and the V segment lost 4 bases, leaving 11 bases of the junction unmatched. Germline values: CDR1 SGHRS, CDR2 YFSETQ.

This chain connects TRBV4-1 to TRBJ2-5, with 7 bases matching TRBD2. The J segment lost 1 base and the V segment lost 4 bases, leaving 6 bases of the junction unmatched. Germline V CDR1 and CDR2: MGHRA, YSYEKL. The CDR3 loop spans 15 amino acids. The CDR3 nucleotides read TGCGCCAGCAGCCGTCGGAGCGGGGCCCAAGAGACCCAGTACTTC. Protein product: CASSRRSGAQETQYF.

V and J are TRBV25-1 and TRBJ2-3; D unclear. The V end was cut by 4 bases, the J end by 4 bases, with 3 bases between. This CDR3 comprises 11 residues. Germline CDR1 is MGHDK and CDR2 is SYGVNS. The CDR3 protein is CASSAADTQYF. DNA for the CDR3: TGTGCCAGCAGTGCGGCAGATACGCAGTATTTT. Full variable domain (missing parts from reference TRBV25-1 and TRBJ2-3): EADIYQTPRYLVIGTGKKITLECSQTMGHDKMYWYQQDPGMELHLIHYSYGVNSTEKGDLSSESTVSRIRTEHFPLTLESARPSHTSQYLCASSAADTQYFGPGTRLTVL.

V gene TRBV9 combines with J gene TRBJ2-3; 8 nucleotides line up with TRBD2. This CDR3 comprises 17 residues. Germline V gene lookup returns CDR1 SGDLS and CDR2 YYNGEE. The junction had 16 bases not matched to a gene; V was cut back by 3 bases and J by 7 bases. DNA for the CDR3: TGTGCCAGCAGCGCCCCGAAGATTAGCGGGGAGCGTCATACGCAGTATTTT. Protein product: CASSAPKISGERHTQYF.

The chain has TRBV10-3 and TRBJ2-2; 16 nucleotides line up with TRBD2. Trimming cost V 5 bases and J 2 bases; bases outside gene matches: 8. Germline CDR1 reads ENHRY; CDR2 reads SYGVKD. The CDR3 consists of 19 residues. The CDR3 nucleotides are TGTGCCATCAGTAGGGGGACTAGCGGGGGGGCCTCAAACACCGGGGAGCTGTTTTTT. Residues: CAISRGTSGGASNTGELFF.

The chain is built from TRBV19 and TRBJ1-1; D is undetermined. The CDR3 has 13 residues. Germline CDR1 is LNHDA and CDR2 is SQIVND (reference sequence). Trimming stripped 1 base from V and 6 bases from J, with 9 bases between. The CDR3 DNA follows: TGTGCCAGTAGTATAGGGGTAAGCGCTGAAGCTTTCTTT. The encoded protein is CASSIGVSAEAFF.

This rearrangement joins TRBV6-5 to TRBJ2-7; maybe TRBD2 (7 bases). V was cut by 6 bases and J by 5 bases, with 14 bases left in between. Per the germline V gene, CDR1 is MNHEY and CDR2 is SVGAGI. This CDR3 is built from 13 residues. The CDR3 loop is CASSQTGGHEQYF. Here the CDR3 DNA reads TGTGCCAGCAGCCAGACGGGGGGCCACGAGCAGTACTTC.

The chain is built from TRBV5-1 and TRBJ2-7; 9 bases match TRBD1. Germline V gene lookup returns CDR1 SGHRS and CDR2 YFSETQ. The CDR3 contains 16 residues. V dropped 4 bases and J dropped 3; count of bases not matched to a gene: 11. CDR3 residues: CASSPLPPTGGYEQYF. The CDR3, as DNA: TGCGCCAGCAGCCCCTTACCGCCGACAGGGGGCTACGAGCAGTACTTC.

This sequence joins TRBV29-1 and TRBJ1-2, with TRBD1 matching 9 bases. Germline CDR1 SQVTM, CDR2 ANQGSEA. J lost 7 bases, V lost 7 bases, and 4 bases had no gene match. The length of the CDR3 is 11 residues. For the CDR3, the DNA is TGCAGCGCCGACAGGGGGGGTGGCTACACCTTC. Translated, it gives CSADRGGGYTF. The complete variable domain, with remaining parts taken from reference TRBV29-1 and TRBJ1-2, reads SAVISQKPSRDICQRGTSLTIQCQVDSQVTMMFWYRQQPGQSLTLIATANQGSEATYESGFVIDKFPISRPNLTFSTLTVSNMSPEDSSIYLCSADRGGGYTFGSGTRLTVV.

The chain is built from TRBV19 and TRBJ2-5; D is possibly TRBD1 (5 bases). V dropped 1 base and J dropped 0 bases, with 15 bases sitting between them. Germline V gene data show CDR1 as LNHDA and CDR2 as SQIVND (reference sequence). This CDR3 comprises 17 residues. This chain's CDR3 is CASSIGPGSSYQETQYF. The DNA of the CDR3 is TGTGCCAGTAGTATAGGCCCAGGGTCGAGCTACCAAGAGACCCAGTACTTC. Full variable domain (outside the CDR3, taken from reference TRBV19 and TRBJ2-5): DGGITQSPKYLFRKEGQNVTLSCEQNLNHDAMYWYRQDPGQGLRLIYYSQIVNDFQKGDIAEGYSVSREKKESFPLTVTSAQKNPTAFYLCASSIGPGSSYQETQYFGPGTRLLVL.

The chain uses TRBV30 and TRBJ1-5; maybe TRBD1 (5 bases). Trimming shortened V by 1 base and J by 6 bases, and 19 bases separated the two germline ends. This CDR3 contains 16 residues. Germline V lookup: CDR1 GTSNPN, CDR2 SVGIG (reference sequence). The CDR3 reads CAWSANGQGGGQPQHF. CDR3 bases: TGTGCCTGGAGTGCCAACGGACAAGGCGGCGGTCAGCCCCAGCATTTT.

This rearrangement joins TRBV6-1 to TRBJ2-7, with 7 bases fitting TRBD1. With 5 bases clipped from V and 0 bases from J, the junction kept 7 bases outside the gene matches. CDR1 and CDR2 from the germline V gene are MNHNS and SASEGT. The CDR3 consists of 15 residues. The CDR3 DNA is TGTGCCAGCAGTCCGACAGGGTACTTCTCCTACGAGCAGTACTTC. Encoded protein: CASSPTGYFSYEQYF.

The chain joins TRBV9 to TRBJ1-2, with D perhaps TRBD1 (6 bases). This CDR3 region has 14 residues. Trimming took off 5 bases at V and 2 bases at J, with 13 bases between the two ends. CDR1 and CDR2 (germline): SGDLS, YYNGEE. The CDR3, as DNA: TGTGCCAGCAGTATGGCACAGGGAAACTATGGCTACACCTTC. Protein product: CASSMAQGNYGYTF.

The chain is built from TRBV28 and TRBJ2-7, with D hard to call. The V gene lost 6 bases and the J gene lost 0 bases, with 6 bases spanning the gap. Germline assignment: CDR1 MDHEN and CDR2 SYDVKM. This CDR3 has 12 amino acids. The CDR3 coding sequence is TGTGCCAGCAGAGAGAGCTCCTACGAGCAGTACTTC. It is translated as CASRESSYEQYF.

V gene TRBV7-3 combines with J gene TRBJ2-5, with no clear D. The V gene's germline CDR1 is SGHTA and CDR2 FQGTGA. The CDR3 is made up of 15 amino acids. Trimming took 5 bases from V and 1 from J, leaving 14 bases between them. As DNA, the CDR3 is TGTGCCAGCAGCGACCTGTATAGGAGCCAAGAGACCCAGTACTTC. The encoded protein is CASSDLYRSQETQYF.

CDR3 sequence reads: CASSQLGAPSTDTQYF. The CDR3 nucleotides are TGTGCCAGCAGCCAACTAGGTGCGCCTAGCACAGATACGCAGTATTTT. The chain couples TRBV7-6 to TRBJ2-3, with D possibly being TRBD2 (5 bases). V gave up 5 bases and J gave up 0 bases, with 15 bases separating them. Germline assignment: CDR1 SGHVS and CDR2 FNYEAQ. The length of the CDR3 is 16 residues. Full variable domain (missing parts from reference TRBV7-6 and TRBJ2-3): GAGVSQSPRYKVTKRGQDVALRCDPISGHVSLYWYRQALGQGPEFLTYFNYEAQQDKSGLPNDRFSAERPEGSISTLTIQRTEQRDSAMYRCASSQLGAPSTDTQYFGPGTRLTVL.

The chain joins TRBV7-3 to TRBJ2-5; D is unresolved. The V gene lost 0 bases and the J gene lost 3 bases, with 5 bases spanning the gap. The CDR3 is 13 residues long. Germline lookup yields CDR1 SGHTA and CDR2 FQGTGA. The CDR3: CASSLTQEETQYF. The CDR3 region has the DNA TGTGCCAGCAGCTTAACTCAGGAAGAGACCCAGTACTTC. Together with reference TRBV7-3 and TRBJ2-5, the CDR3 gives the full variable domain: GAGVSQTPSNKVTEKGKYVELRCDPISGHTALYWYRQSLGQGPEFLIYFQGTGAADDSGLPNDRFFAVRPEGSVSTLKIQRTERGDSAVYLCASSLTQEETQYFGPGTRLLVL.

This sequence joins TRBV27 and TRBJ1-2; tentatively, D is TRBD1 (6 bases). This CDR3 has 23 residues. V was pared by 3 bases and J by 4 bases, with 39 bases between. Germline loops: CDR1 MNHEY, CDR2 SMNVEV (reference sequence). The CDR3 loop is CASSFPLGSRGALCLALRYGYTF. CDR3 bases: TGTGCCAGCAGTTTTCCCCTGGGCTCTCGGGGGGCGTTGTGTCTCGCCCTACGCTATGGCTACACCTTC.